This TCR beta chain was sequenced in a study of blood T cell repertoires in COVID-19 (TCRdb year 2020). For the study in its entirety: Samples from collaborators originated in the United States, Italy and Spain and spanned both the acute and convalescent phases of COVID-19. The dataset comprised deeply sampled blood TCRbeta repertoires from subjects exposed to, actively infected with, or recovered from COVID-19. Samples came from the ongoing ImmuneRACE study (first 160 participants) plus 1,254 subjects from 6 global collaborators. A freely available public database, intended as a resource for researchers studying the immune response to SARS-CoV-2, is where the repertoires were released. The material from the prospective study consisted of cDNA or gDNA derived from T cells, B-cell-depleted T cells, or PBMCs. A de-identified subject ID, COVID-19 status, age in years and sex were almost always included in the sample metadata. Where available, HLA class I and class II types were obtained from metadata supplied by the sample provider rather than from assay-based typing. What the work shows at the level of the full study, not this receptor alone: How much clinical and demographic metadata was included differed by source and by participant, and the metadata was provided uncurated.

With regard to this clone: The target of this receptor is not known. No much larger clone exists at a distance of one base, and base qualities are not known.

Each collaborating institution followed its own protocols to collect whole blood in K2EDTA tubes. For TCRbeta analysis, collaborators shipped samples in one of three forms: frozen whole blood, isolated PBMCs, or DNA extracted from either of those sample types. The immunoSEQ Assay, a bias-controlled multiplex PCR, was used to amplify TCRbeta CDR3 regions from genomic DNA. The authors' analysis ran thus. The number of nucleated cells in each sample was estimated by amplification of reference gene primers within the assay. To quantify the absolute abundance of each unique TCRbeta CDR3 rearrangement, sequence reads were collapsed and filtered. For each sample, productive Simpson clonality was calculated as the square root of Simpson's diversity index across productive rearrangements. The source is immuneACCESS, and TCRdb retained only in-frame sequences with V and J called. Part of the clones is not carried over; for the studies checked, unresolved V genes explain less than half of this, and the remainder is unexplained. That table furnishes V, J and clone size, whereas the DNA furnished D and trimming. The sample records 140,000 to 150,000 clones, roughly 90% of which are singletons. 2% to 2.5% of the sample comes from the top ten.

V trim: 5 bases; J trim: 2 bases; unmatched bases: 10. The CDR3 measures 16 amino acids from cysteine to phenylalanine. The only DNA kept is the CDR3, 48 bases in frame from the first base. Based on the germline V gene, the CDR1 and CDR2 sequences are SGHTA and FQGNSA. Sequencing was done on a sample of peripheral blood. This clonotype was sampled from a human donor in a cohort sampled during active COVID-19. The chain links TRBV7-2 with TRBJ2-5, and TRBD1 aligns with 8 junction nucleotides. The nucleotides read TGTGCCAGCAGCGCCGCCTCAGGGACAGGTCAAGAGACCCAGTACTTC. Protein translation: CASSAASGTGQETQYF. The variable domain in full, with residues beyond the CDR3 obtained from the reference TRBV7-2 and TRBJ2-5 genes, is GAGVSQSPSNKVTEKGKDVELRCDPISGHTALYWYRQSLGQGLEFLIYFQGNSAPDKSGLPSDRFSAERTGGSVSTLTIQRTQQEDSAVYLCASSAASGTGQETQYFGPGTRLLVL.